This T cell receptor beta chain was profiled in a study of cytomegalovirus exposure and HLA in healthy donors. On this clone: The antigen is unknown.

The CDR3 is made up of 15 amino acids. The germline V gene encodes CDR1 MNHEY and CDR2 SVGAGI. Losses at the gene ends were 6 bases for V and 7 bases for J; bases not matched to a gene: 8. Donors were ostensibly healthy at sampling, although undocumented immune exposures were probable. PCR was performed using 60 Vbeta and 13 Jbeta primers. Authors' data handling: Later reanalysis found roughly 80 million unique TCR beta chains, some 10 million of them shared. Sequencing used immunoSEQ multiplex PCR; TCRdb keeps in-frame clones, though not all of them. V and J calls and clone size come straight from that table; D and trimming were deduced from the DNA. The table includes fewer than 150,000 clones, around 75% detected once. Study-wide results and caveats: Several V segments, TRBV6-2 and TRBV6-3 among them, could not be told apart and were dropped.

The V and J genes are TRBV6-5 and TRBJ2-1; TRBD2 agrees at 11 bases. Source material: PBMCs. The TCR originated in a man aged 35-49 years in good health and CMV-seronegative. CDR3 DNA: TGTGCCAGCAGAAGTCCGGGACTAGCGGTTAATGAGCAGTTCTTC. Its translation: CASRSPGLAVNEQFF.